This T cell receptor (beta chain) was recovered during a study of T cells in Graves' hyperthyroidism and ophthalmopathy. Amplification yielded TCR beta CDR3 regions, with RNA transcripts as the source. HTBI primers were employed in a first-round RT-PCR of the TCR CDR3. TCRdb reanalysed the multiplex PCR reads using MiXCR and keeps one entry per CDR3 protein. Here the sample spans about 570,000 distinct CDR3 sequences, about 43% being singletons. Overall study findings and caveats: The model foresaw ophthalmopathy a median around 6.8 months prior to onset.

On this clonotype itself: Its cognate antigen is unknown.

The sample taken for sequencing was peripheral blood or thyroid tissue (not recorded which). The sequence came from an adult woman with Graves' disease, either hyperthyroidism or ophthalmopathy (not recorded which).

The CDR3: CASSVGTGGGRRAFF. CDR3 sequence (DNA): TGTGCCAGCAGTGTCGGGACAGGGGGCGGCCGGCGTGCTTTCTTT. The V gene is TRBV2, the J gene TRBJ1-1; 12 bases are shared with TRBD1. Germline assignment: CDR1 SNHLY and CDR2 FYNNEI. This CDR3 is 15 amino acids long. The V gene end was trimmed by 4 bases and the J gene end by 11 bases; junction bases not matched to a gene: 11.